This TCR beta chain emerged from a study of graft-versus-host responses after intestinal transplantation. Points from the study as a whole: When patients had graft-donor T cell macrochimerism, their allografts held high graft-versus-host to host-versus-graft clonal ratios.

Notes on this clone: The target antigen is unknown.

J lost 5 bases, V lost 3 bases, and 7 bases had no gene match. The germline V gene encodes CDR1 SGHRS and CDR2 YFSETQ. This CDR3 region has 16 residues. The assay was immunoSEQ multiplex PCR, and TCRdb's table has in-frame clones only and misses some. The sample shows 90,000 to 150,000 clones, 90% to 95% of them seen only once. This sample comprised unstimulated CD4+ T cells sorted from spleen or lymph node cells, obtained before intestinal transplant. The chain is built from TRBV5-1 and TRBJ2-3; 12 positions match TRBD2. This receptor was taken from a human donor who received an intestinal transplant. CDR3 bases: TGCGCCAGCAGCTGGACTAGCGGGACCCCCGGAGATACGCAGTATTTT. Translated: CASSWTSGTPGDTQYF.